Shown below are 17 T cell receptor beta chains from a single sample sequenced in a study of tissue T cells after allogeneic stem cell transplantation. Specified time point: mouse harvest day 7 after allogeneic transplant. Mouse grafts combined 10^7 T-cell-depleted bone marrow cells with 10^6 splenic CD5+ T cells. Clones were sequenced by immunoSEQ multiplex PCR, and TCRdb holds only the in-frame ones, with some missing. Among about 8,200 clones listed, 45% to 60% were seen once. Material: gut tissue. All receptors derive from a female BALB/c mouse given C57BL/6 T cells with graft-versus-host disease after an allogeneic hematopoietic cell transplant.

Concerning this clone itself: Mouse names are used for the genes. The CDR3 end falls 1 residue outside the read, so it is completed with the germline J gene. V is TRBV1 and J is TRBJ2-4; 8 bases line up with TRBD1. Per germline, CDR1 NSQYPW and CDR2 LRSPGD (reference sequence). The CDR3 runs to 14 residues. V trimming: 3 bases; J trimming: 6 bases; junction bases outside the gene matches: 5. CDR3 DNA (partial): TGCACCTGCAGTGCTCAGGGGGCGATTAACACCTTGTAC. Encoded protein: CTCSAQGAINTLY. The whole CDR3 sequence reads CTCSAQGAINTLYF.

This clone was observed a few times. Genes and germline come from the mouse. The read comes to an end 1 residue before the CDR3 does, leaving the germline J gene to fill in the end. The V call is TRBV1, the J call TRBJ2-7; D could derive from TRBD1 or TRBD2 (5 bases each). Germline lookup yields CDR1 NSQYPW and CDR2 LRSPGD (reference sequence). CDR3 length: 12 residues. V was clipped by 1 base and J by 4 bases, with 5 bases between them. The chain's CDR3 is CTCSAGGYEQYF. CDR3 bases read: TGCACCTGCAGTGCAGGGGGGTATGAACAGTAC.

Note on this clone: Mouse names are used for the genes. The sequence runs out 1 residue before the end of the CDR3; the remainder is reconstructed from the germline J gene. The chain is built from TRBV26 and TRBJ2-3, with D possibly TRBD2 on 7 matching bases. The CDR3 consists of 16 residues. V was trimmed by 1 base and J by 0 bases, leaving 11 bases between them. Germline V gives CDR1 KGHPV, CDR2 FQNQEV (reference sequence). CDR3 DNA, as far as it was read: TGTGCCAGCAGTCTGTTGGGGGGCCCTAGTGCAGAAACGCTGTAT. Protein sequence: CASSLLGGPSAETLY. The complete CDR3 reads CASSLLGGPSAETLYF.

This clone was counted a few times. All gene names here are mouse names. Sequencing ends 1 residue short of the CDR3 end; the germline J gene provides the rest. V usage is TRBV26 and J usage is TRBJ1-1, with no clear D. CDR1 KGHPV and CDR2 FQNQEV come from the germline V gene (reference sequence). This CDR3 contains 13 residues. The V and J ends lost 2 bases and 1 base respectively, with 5 bases between them. The covered CDR3 bases are TGTGCCAGCAGTCTGATCAGAAACACAGAAGTCTTC. Translation gives CASSLIRNTEVF. The whole CDR3 sequence is CASSLIRNTEVFF.

Regarding this clone: The genes are named according to mouse. CDR3 sequence reads: CASSRTGANSDYTF. The covered CDR3 bases are TGTGCCAGCAGCAGGACAGGGGCAAACTCCGACTACACC. J is TRBJ1-2 and V is TRBV3; TRBD1 aligns across 9 bases. The missing CDR3 end, 1 residue past where the read stops, is filled in from the germline J gene. The CDR3 runs to 14 residues. CDR1 and CDR2 from the germline V gene are SNHLY and FYNGKV (reference sequence). V lost 5 bases, J lost 0 bases, and 1 base stayed unmatched.

As to this clone: Gene names are mouse gene names. The CDR3 end is not reached by the read, which stops 1 residue before it; the germline J gene fills it in. This specimen includes other DNA sequences encoding the same CDR3. V and J are TRBV26 and TRBJ1-4; D uncertain. The V end lost 6 bases, the J end lost 4 bases, and 3 bases lay between the germline ends. Germline V lookup: CDR1 KGHPV, CDR2 FQNQEV (reference sequence). The CDR3 covers 11 residues. This chain's CDR3 is CASSLNERLFF. Incomplete CDR3 DNA: TGTGCCAGCAGCCTCAACGAAAGATTATTT.

In its sample, this clone is medium-sized. The gene names here belong to mouse. The CDR3: CASSLPRYEQYF. The sequenced CDR3 bases are TGTGCCAGCAGTCTGCCCAGGTATGAACAGTAC. The V gene is TRBV26, the J gene TRBJ2-7; D is undetermined. Read data end 1 residue before the CDR3 end; the end is taken from the germline J gene. The CDR3 totals 12 residues. V was cut by 2 bases and J by 4 bases, with 6 bases left in between. Germline V gives CDR1 KGHPV, CDR2 FQNQEV (reference sequence).

To note about this clone: The listed genes are named as in mouse. The read ends 1 residue early relative to the CDR3; the germline J gene fills the gap. This chain joins TRBV19 and TRBJ1-2; TRBD1 matches 11 bases. Unmatched junction bases numbered 1, after V lost 3 bases and J lost 0 bases. CDR3 size: 15 residues. Germline V gene lookup returns CDR1 FNHDT and CDR2 SITEND (reference sequence). The CDR3 bases that were read are TGTGCCAGCAGTACGGGACAGGGGGCAAACTCCGACTACACC. Translation gives CASSTGQGANSDYT. The CDR3 reads in full as CASSTGQGANSDYTF. Supplemented by reference TRBV19 and TRBJ1-2, the full variable domain reads GGIITQTPKFLIGQEGQKLTLKCQQNFNHDTMYWYRQDSGKGLRLIYYSITENDLQKGDLSEGYDASREKKSSFSLTVTSAQKNEMAVFLCASSTGQGANSDYTFGSGTRLLVI.

In the case of this clone: Mouse germline and gene names are used. Coverage ceases 1 residue before the CDR3 finishes, and the germline J gene fills in the end. This chain joins TRBV12-2 and TRBJ2-1; weak D call: TRBD1 (7 bases). V lost 1 base and J 7 bases, leaving 10 bases between the germline ends. The length of the CDR3 is 13 residues. Germline CDR1 SGHLS, CDR2 HYDKME. The CDR3 is CASSLGGGAEQFF. The CDR3 bases that were read are TGTGCCAGCTCTCTAGGGGGCGGAGCTGAGCAGTTC. Full variable domain (outside the CDR3, taken from reference TRBV12-2 and TRBJ2-1): NSGVVQSPRYIIKGKGERSILKCIPISGHLSVAWYQQTQGQELKFFIQHYDKMERDKGNLPSRFSVQQFDDYHSEMNMSALELEDSAVYFCASSLGGGAEQFFGPGTRLTVL.

With regard to this clone: The gene names here belong to mouse. The CDR3 end falls 1 residue outside the read, so it is completed with the germline J gene. V is TRBV3 and J is TRBJ2-2; D is possibly TRBD1 or TRBD2 (5 bases each). Germline lookup yields CDR1 SNHLY and CDR2 FYNGKV (reference sequence). The CDR3 is 15 amino acids. V was clipped by 1 base and J by 4 bases, with 10 bases between them. CDR3 sequence: CASSLGGSGTGQLYF. Partial CDR3 DNA: TGTGCCAGCAGCTTAGGGGGGAGCGGCACCGGGCAGCTCTAC.

As concerns this clone: The gene names given are mouse names. The covered CDR3 bases are TGTGCCAGCAGTCCTCAGGGGTATGCTGAGCAGTTC. Amino acid sequence: CASSPQGYAEQF. The complete CDR3 reads CASSPQGYAEQFF. The chain carries TRBV26 and TRBJ2-1; D may be TRBD1 (6 bases). Read sequence stops 1 residue before the CDR3 end, and the germline J gene provides the missing end. Trimming pared 4 bases from V and 4 bases from J, leaving 8 bases between. Per the germline V gene, CDR1 is KGHPV and CDR2 is FQNQEV (reference sequence). This CDR3 is built from 13 residues. The variable domain in full, with the rest retrieved from reference TRBV26 and TRBJ2-1, is NSKVIQTPRYLVKGQGQKAKMRCIPEKGHPVVFWYQQNKNNEFKFLINFQNQEVLQQIDMTEKRFSAECPSNSPCSLEIQSSEAGDSALYLCASSPQGYAEQFFGPGTRLTVL.

With respect to this clone: Gene names follow the mouse nomenclature. The missing CDR3 end, 1 residue past where the read stops, is filled in from the germline J gene. The chain uses TRBV12-1 and TRBJ1-2; TRBD1 matches at 8 bases. Germline lookup yields CDR1 SGHSN and CDR2 HYEKVE. J was trimmed by 3 bases and V by 0 bases; bases with no gene match: 2. There are 14 residues in the CDR3. CDR3 amino acids: CASSLPGGDSDYTF. CDR3 DNA, as far as it was read: TGTGCCAGCTCTCTCCCAGGGGGCGACTCCGACTACACC.

As regards this clone: The genes are named according to mouse. The read is 1 residue too short to cover the CDR3 end, so that end is filled in from the germline J gene. This rearrangement joins TRBV15 to TRBJ1-1; 8 nucleotides line up with TRBD1. The ends lost 5 bases at V and 1 base at J; junction bases unmatched: 3. Germline V gene data show CDR1 as SGHND and CDR2 as FRSKSL. The CDR3 extends over 14 amino acids. CDR3 region: CASSMTGVNTEVFF. The sequenced part of the CDR3 DNA is TGTGCCAGCAGTATGACAGGGGTAAACACAGAAGTCTTC.

In the case of this clone: Any gene name here is a mouse gene name. The read finishes 1 residue shy of the CDR3 end, and the germline J gene is used to complete it. The chain links TRBV12-2 to TRBJ2-3, with D perhaps TRBD1 or TRBD2 (5 bases each). The CDR3 loop spans 15 amino acids. Germline CDR1 and CDR2: SGHLS and HYDKME. V lost 0 bases and J 0 bases, leaving 9 bases between the germline ends. Here the CDR3 reads CASSLWGASAETLYF. Incomplete CDR3 DNA: TGTGCCAGCTCTCTCTGGGGCGCTAGTGCAGAAACGCTGTAT.

Details on this clone: The listed genes are named as in mouse. The CDR3 extends 1 residue past the end of the read, so its final part is completed from the germline J gene. The chain recombines TRBV2 with TRBJ2-1; the D gene could be TRBD1 or TRBD2 (6 bases each). Germline V gene lookup returns CDR1 LGHNA and CDR2 YSYQKL. CDR3 length equals 14 residues. The V and J ends lost 1 base and 7 bases respectively, with 11 bases between them. The CDR3 bases that were read are TGTGCCAGCAGCCAAGTAGGGGGGAGGGCTGAGCAGTTC. This codes for CASSQVGGRAEQF. The whole CDR3 protein reads CASSQVGGRAEQFF.

With regard to this clone: Mouse gene names apply. The read finishes 1 residue shy of the CDR3 end, and the germline J gene is used to complete it. The chain is built from TRBV26 and TRBJ2-1, with D possibly called TRBD1 or TRBD2 (6 bases each). The CDR3 runs to 14 residues. Germline V gene lookup returns CDR1 KGHPV and CDR2 FQNQEV (reference sequence). With 2 bases removed from V and 3 bases from J, the gap between germline ends came to 8 bases. CDR3 protein: CASSLEGGYAEQFF. The sequenced CDR3 bases are TGTGCCAGCAGTCTGGAGGGGGGCTATGCTGAGCAGTTC.

This clone showed up just a few times. Genes and germline come from the mouse. The observed sequence ends 1 residue before the CDR3 terminus, with the missing tail filled in from the germline J gene. The V call is TRBV1, the J call TRBJ2-7, with 10 bases aligning to TRBD1. There are 14 residues in the CDR3. Losses at the gene ends were 6 bases for V and 6 bases for J; bases not matched to a gene: 8. CDR1 and CDR2 from the germline V gene are NSQYPW and LRSPGD (reference sequence). Incomplete CDR3 DNA: TGCACCTGCAGGGACCGGGACAGGGGAGTTGAACAGTAC. Translation gives CTCRDRDRGVEQY. The CDR3, in full, reads CTCRDRDRGVEQYF.